This TCR beta chain came from a study of Ad26.COV2.S vaccination and SARS-CoV-2 variants. Turning to the study itself: Vaccine-arm donor from the placebo-controlled COV1001 Ad26.COV2.S trial. Ad26.COV2.S given intramuscularly, once or twice 56 days apart. Whole-study results and caveats: Quantification of TCR breadth and depth may have yielded underestimates of total T cell responses. While placebo recipients had lower spike-specific TCR breadth, vaccine recipients had more.

On this clone: As yet, its antigen is unknown.

Treatment specified: around 19 received Ad26.COV2.S at low or high dose, single or two shots; about 5 received placebo; per-sample allocation not given. The samples date from day 63 after the first vaccine or placebo injection. Method: immunoSEQ multiplex PCR; TCRdb's copy keeps in-frame clones and lacks some. The sample contains approximately 300,000 clones, about 82% of which appear only once. The germline V and J ends were trimmed by 7 bases and 6 bases, with 19 bases remaining between them. Germline V CDR1 and CDR2: SQVTM, ANQGSEA. This CDR3 has 14 amino acids. This sequence joins TRBV29-1 and TRBJ2-1; D perhaps matches TRBD2 (5 bases). This specimen consisted of peripheral blood, obtained in a trial of Ad26.COV2.S vaccine versus placebo. This clonotype was obtained from a person aged 18 to 59 who received the Ad26.COV2.S COVID-19 vaccine or a placebo. The CDR3 DNA is TGCAGCGCCCCCTGGGCGGACCGGGGCAATGAGCAGTTCTTC. Its protein product is CSAPWADRGNEQFF.